This TCR beta chain was sequenced in a study of T cell responses to AZD1222 COVID-19 vaccine. The CDR3 has 16 amino acids. Trimming took off 5 bases at V and 9 bases at J, with 20 bases between the two ends. Germline V gene lookup returns CDR1 SGHTA and CDR2 FQGNSA. The table came from immunoSEQ multiplex PCR; TCRdb's copy has only in-frame clones and leaves some out. The sample lists over 150,000 clones; approximately 90% were seen once. The genes are TRBV7-2 and TRBJ1-6; no firm D call. The material sequenced was peripheral blood, taken on day 0 of AZD1222 vaccination. The clonotype was recovered from an adult in good health. CDR3 nucleotides: TGTGCCAGCAGCCCTAGGTTGCGCACAGCCTTTTCACCCCTCCACTTT. This sequence encodes CASSPRLRTAFSPLHF.